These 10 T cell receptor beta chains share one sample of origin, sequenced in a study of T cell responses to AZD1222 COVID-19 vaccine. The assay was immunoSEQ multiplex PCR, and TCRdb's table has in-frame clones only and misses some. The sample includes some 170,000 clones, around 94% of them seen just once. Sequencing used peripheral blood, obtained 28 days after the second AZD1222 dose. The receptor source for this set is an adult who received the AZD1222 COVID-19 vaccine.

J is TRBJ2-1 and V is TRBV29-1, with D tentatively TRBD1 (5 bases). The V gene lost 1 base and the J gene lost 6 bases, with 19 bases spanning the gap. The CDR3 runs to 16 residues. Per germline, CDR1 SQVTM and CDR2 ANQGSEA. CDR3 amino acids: CSVEGGLGVLVNEQFF. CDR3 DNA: TGCAGCGTTGAAGGGGGTTTAGGGGTCCTAGTCAATGAGCAGTTCTTC.

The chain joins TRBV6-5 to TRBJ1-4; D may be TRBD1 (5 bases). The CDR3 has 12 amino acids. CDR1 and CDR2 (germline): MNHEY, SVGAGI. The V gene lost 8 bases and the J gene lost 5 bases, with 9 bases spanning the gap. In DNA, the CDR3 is TGTGCCAGCGGGGGGGGGAATGAAAAACTGTTTTTT. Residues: CASGGGNEKLFF.

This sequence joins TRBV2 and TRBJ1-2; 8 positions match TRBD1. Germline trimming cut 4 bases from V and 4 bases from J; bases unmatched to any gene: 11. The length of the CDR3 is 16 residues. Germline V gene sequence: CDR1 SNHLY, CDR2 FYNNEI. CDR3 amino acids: CASSGSRQGIGYGYTF. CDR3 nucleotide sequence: TGTGCCAGCAGTGGGTCCAGACAGGGGATTGGCTATGGCTACACCTTC.

Here the CDR3 DNA reads TGTGCCAGCAGTGATTCAGCGGGAGGACTTTTAAATGAGCAGTTCTTC. Translation: CASSDSAGGLLNEQFF. The chain has TRBV2 and TRBJ2-1, with 9 bases identical to TRBD2. With V trimmed by 3 bases and J by 7 bases, 10 bases remained unmatched. The germline V gene has CDR1 SNHLY and CDR2 FYNNEI. The CDR3 covers 16 residues.

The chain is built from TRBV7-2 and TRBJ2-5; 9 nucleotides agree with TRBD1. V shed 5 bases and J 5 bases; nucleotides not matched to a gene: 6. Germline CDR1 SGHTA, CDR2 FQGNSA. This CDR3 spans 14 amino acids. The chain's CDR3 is CASSPTGGAETQYF. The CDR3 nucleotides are TGTGCCAGCAGCCCAACAGGGGGCGCGGAGACCCAGTACTTC.

The DNA of the CDR3 is TGTGCCAGCAGCCCCCCGGGCGGGACACAATACGAGCAGTACTTC. Its protein is CASSPPGGTQYEQYF. The V gene is TRBV9, the J gene TRBJ2-7, with D tentatively TRBD1 or TRBD2 (6 bases each). Germline V gives CDR1 SGDLS, CDR2 YYNGEE. This CDR3 comprises 15 residues. With 4 bases removed from V and 4 bases from J, the gap between germline ends came to 18 bases.

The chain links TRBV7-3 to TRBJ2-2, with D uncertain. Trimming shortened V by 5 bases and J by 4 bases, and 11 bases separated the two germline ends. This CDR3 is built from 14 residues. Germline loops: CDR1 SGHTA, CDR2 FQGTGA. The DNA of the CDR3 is TGTGCCAGCAGCCGATATCAGAGCACCGGGGAGCTGTTTTTT. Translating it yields CASSRYQSTGELFF.

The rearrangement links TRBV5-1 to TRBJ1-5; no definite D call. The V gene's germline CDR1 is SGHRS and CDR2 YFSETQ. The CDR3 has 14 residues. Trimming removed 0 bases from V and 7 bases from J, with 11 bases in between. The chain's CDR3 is CASSLGGSGQPQHF. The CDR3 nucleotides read TGCGCCAGCAGCTTGGGCGGGTCGGGACAGCCCCAGCATTTT. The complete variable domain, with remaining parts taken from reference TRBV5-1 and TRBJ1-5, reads KAGVTQTPRYLIKTRGQQVTLSCSPISGHRSVSWYQQTPGQGLQFLFEYFSETQRNKGNFPGRFSGRQFSNSRSEMNVSTLELGDSALYLCASSLGGSGQPQHFGDGTRLSIL.

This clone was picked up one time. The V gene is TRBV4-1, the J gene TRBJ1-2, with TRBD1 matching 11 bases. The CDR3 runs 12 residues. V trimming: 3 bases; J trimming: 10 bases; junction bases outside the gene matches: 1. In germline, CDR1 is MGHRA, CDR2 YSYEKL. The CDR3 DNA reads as TGCGCCAGCAGCCAGGGACAGGGGGACTACACCTTC. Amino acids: CASSQGQGDYTF.

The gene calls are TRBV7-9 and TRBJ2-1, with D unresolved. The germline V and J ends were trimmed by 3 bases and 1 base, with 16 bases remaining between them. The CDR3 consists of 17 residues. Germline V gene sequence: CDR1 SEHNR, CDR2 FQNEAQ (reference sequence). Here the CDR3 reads CASSLGGQVGSYNEQFF. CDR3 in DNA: TGTGCCAGCAGCTTGGGCGGTCAGGTTGGGTCCTACAATGAGCAGTTCTTC.